A selection of T cell receptor beta chains follows, all from one sample in a study of T cell responses to AZD1222 COVID-19 vaccine. The method was immunoSEQ multiplex PCR; TCRdb's version includes in-frame clones alone and lacks a portion of them. This sample carries some 250,000 clones, about 94% of them seen once, and the ten largest clones take about 0.5%. The material sequenced was peripheral blood, taken 28 days after the second AZD1222 dose. The origin of the receptors is an adult who received the AZD1222 COVID-19 vaccine. The CDR3 runs from the conserved cysteine through the conserved F or W. Rows may omit the clone size; those that give it use once, few, many or a size class.

TRBV4-2	NA	TRBJ1-5	CASSLKQGDYQPQHF
TRBV18	few	TRBJ1-1	CAGRGAVGTEAFF
TRBV19	once	TRBJ2-2	CASTPGGSFGELFF
TRBV7-6	NA	TRBJ1-5	CASSPNQGFLGGNQPQHF
TRBV5-4	NA	TRBJ1-2	CASSSTGSYGYTF
TRBV7-2	once	TRBJ2-7	CASSLQRSPRRKYF
TRBV5-6	NA	TRBJ2-6	CASSPLYSGANVLTF
TRBV5-1	NA	TRBJ2-3	CASRSGSMGDTQYF
TRBV10-3	NA	TRBJ2-7	CAISGRTGVGSYEQYF
TRBV28	NA	TRBJ2-5	CASRRQGLTRKTQYF
TRBV24-1	NA	TRBJ2-7	CATSDSGAPFYEQYF
TRBV28	NA	TRBJ1-4	CASSTRATENEKLFF
TRBV29-1	NA	TRBJ2-7	CSVVSDGQGYEQYF
TRBV13	NA	TRBJ1-5	CASSLGGAKGQPQHF
TRBV5-1	NA	TRBJ1-3	CASSEQPGGSSGNTIYF
TRBV5-1	NA	TRBJ2-2	CASTPGTANTGELFF
TRBV5-1	NA	TRBJ1-4	CASSPAAGQGNEKLFF
TRBV15	once	TRBJ1-1	CATSRDRALEAFF
TRBV16	NA	TRBJ1-2	CASSRGQHGDYYGYTF
TRBV9	NA	TRBJ1-4	CASSPQGLRTNEKLFF
TRBV29-1	NA	TRBJ2-1	CSVGRGVEQFF
TRBV29-1	NA	TRBJ2-3	CSVSSGEWDTQYF
TRBV9	once	TRBJ2-7	CASSVGSGSSYEQYF
TRBV2	NA	TRBJ2-7	CASRHSYEQYF
TRBV6-2/TRBV6-3	NA	TRBJ1-5	CASSYPGGNQPQHF
TRBV9	NA	TRBJ1-4	CASSVVGATNEKLFF
TRBV27	NA	TRBJ2-1	CARERDPPYNEQFF
TRBV4-2	NA	TRBJ2-3	CASSQQRGGSTDTQYF
TRBV28	NA	TRBJ1-5	CASSSYDRLNQPQHF
TRBV4-3	NA	TRBJ2-2	CASSQNRGAGELFF
TRBV3-1/TRBV3-2	NA	TRBJ1-5	CASSQDSQPQHF
TRBV6-5	NA	TRBJ1-1	CASNGADRNTEAFF
TRBV5-5	NA	TRBJ2-1	CASSPGAEQFF
TRBV28	NA	TRBJ2-1	CASSSGSREQFF
TRBV10-3	once	TRBJ2-2	CAISVLPSGNTGELFF
TRBV28	few	TRBJ1-2	CASSLGAAGYGYTF
TRBV6-2/TRBV6-3	NA	TRBJ1-3	CASSYTGTSGNTIYF